This T cell receptor (beta chain) comes out of a study of blood T cells in healthy people across ages (dated by TCRdb to about 2015). For context, the study as a whole: Template switching captured roughly one uniquely barcoded TCR beta cDNA molecule per two T cells in model experiments. The donors were split into four age groups: young (average about 15 years), middle-aged (roughly 39), aged (approximately 60) and long-lived (more than 80). To avoid experimental bias, donors of different ages were randomly spread across the sequencing lanes. Two additional independent replicas of 1 million unique cDNA reads from the same blood draw were analyzed for two donors (one aged 18 to 29 and one aged 80 or older). Using deep sequencing normalized with unique cDNA molecular identifiers, the study measured how TCR beta repertoire diversity changes with age.

Preparation of the library involved 5' RACE. Reads for this sample came from an Illumina HiSeq 2500. A second PCR of about 6 to 11 cycles was performed with a sample-barcoded 5' primer and a J-beta primer mix. Each TCR beta cDNA molecule received a unique molecular identifier from a template-switch 5' adaptor carrying 12 random nucleotides. Each sample yielded at least 2.5 million CDR3-containing paired-end reads. All of the RNA was converted into first-strand cDNA using the Mint cDNA synthesis kit, with a TRBC-specific oligonucleotide serving as the primer. All cDNA was treated with uracil-DNA glycosylase and then went through a first 18-cycle PCR with the universal primers M1SS and BC2_uni_R. As for the authors' bioinformatics: Normalization of each sample was performed by random selection of 1 million high-quality reads, each carrying a distinct molecular identifier. Instead of being binned into consensus sequences, reads with shared molecular identifiers were discarded. MiTCR, set to a Q25 quality threshold and the strictest error-elimination algorithm, was used for CDR3 identification, clonotype clustering and error correction. Lower-bound total TCR beta diversity was estimated with a nonparametric unseen species model using Euler transformation. The raw public reads went through TCRdb reprocessing: fastp at Q25, MiXCR clone calling, in-frame beta chains kept. Rows are unified per CDR3 protein, each entry keeping the most common DNA and genes. What appears here as the V and J calls and clone size reflects TCRdb's work, not the paper's. The sample contains hundreds of thousands of distinct CDR3 sequences, under 65% of them found a single time. The biggest ten clones account for over 30% of the sample.

Donors were about 36 systemically healthy Caucasian individuals from Russia aged roughly 6 to 100 years. Roughly 10 milliliters of peripheral blood were collected from each donor into EDTA-treated Vacutainer tubes. PBMCs were isolated by Ficoll-Paque density-gradient centrifugation, with at least 6 million obtained per sample. Total RNA, at least 6 micrograms per sample, was extracted from PBMCs with Trizol reagent. Naive CD45RAhigh/CD27high T cell percentages were measured by flow cytometry on a PBMC aliquot from every donor. Summary of the overall study and its limitations: A strong correlation was found between observed TCR beta diversity and the percentage of naive T cells measured by flow cytometry. As age increased, observed TCR beta diversity per million T cells dropped in a roughly linear way, and a significant reduction was already evident by age 40. Because profiling used bulk unsorted PBMCs, naive and antigen-experienced compartments could not be compared conclusively. Because the CMV infection status of the donors was unknown, age-related changes in expanded clonotypes may potentially have been confounded. Estimates of total diversity from one million sequenced T cells were regarded as lower bounds and underestimates. Compared with the aged group, the long-lived group had more naive CD4+ T cells, fewer expanded clones and increased TCR diversity, suggesting age selection.

On this clonotype itself: The target of this receptor is not known. Base qualities are not at hand, and no much larger clone is one base apart.

Deletion took 3 bases off V and 3 bases off J, with a span of 14 bases between the germline ends. From its cysteine to its phenylalanine, the CDR3 spans 14 amino acids. CDR3 DNA only is kept here, 42 bases in frame from base 1. The germline V gene yields SQVTM for CDR1 and ANQGSEA for CDR2. This receptor was obtained from a man aged 60 to 75 in good health. The sequence joins TRBV29-1 to TRBJ1-1; no D gene can be assigned with confidence. Input material: blood. The base sequence is TGCAGCGTTGAGTATAAGGGTTCGGACACTGAAGCTTTCTTT. Translated, it gives CSVEYKGSDTEAFF. The full variable domain, completed from the reference TRBV29-1 and TRBJ1-1 proteins outside the CDR3, reads SAVISQKPSRDICQRGTSLTIQCQVDSQVTMMFWYRQQPGQSLTLIATANQGSEATYESGFVIDKFPISRPNLTFSTLTVSNMSPEDSSIYLCSVEYKGSDTEAFFGQGTRLTVV.